These 23 T cell receptor beta chains came from one sample sequenced in a study of blood T cells in healthy people across ages. The use of a sample-barcoded 5' primer and a J-beta primer mix characterized a second PCR of roughly 7 to 12 cycles. TCRdb called the 5' RACE reads again in MiXCR, with one record for every CDR3 protein. The table records approximately 600,000 distinct CDR3 sequences, roughly 53% of them present only once. The sequenced sample was blood. These receptors originate from a man in his sixties in good health.

The rearrangement uses TRBV5-1 and TRBJ1-6; a possible D gene is TRBD1 (5 bases). V was cut by 3 bases and J by 7 bases, with 14 bases left in between. There are 15 residues in the CDR3. The V gene's germline CDR1 is SGHRS and CDR2 YFSETQ. The CDR3 DNA reads TGCGCCAGCAGCTGGGGACGCCCGGAAAATTCACCCCTCCACTTT. Protein: CASSWGRPENSPLHF.

The chain combines TRBV24-1 with TRBJ1-1; D may be TRBD1 (5 bases). Deletions cut 7 bases from V and 7 bases from J, with 15 bases between. The CDR3 length is 13 residues. The germline V gene encodes CDR1 KGHDR and CDR2 SFDVKD. The CDR3 is CATRGRVGFEAFF. The DNA for the CDR3 is TGTGCCACCAGAGGCAGGGTGGGATTTGAAGCTTTCTTT.

The chain is built from TRBV12-3 or TRBV12-4 and TRBJ2-3, with D possibly being TRBD1 (5 bases). The V end was cut by 6 bases, the J end by 7 bases, with 23 bases between. The length of the CDR3 is 16 residues. For the CDR3, the DNA is TGTGCCAGCAGCCCGAGTGGGGCAGGCACCGCAAATACGCAGTATTTT. Protein product: CASSPSGAGTANTQYF.

The V call is TRBV18, the J call TRBJ1-4; TRBD1 agrees at 7 bases. Trimming removed 3 bases from V and 13 bases from J; junction bases left unmatched: 14. The germline CDR1 and CDR2 sequences are KGHSH and LQKENI. The length of the CDR3 is 15 residues. CDR3 sequence reads: CASSPMRDSSRRLFF. CDR3 nucleotide sequence: TGTGCCAGCTCACCTATGCGGGACAGTTCCCGAAGACTGTTTTTT.

The chain joins TRBV5-1 to TRBJ2-6, with 8 bases lining up with TRBD1. CDR1 is SGHRS and CDR2 is YFSETQ in the germline V gene. The CDR3 covers 22 residues. The junction had 17 bases not matched to a gene; V was cut back by 0 bases and J by 0 bases. CDR3 sequence reads: CASSLGAQLPGQEISGANVLTF. CDR3 DNA sequence: TGCGCCAGCAGCTTGGGGGCCCAATTACCGGGACAGGAGATCTCTGGGGCCAACGTCCTGACTTTC.

V usage is TRBV5-5 and J usage is TRBJ1-5, with D possibly TRBD1 on 6 matching bases. The length of the CDR3 is 16 residues. In germline, CDR1 is SGHKS, CDR2 YYEKEE (reference sequence). V was trimmed by 2 bases and J by 0 bases, leaving 12 bases between them. Here the CDR3 DNA reads TGTGCCAGCAGCTTCTCCGGGGGGCATAGCAATCAGCCCCAGCATTTT. Translating gives CASSFSGGHSNQPQHF.

The rearrangement uses TRBV11-2 and TRBJ2-7; D unclear. The CDR3 has 16 amino acids. Germline V lookup: CDR1 SGHAT, CDR2 FQNNGV. The V end was cut by 4 bases, the J end by 2 bases, with 18 bases between. Written as DNA, the CDR3 is TGTGCCAGCAGCTCCACTGCCTTCCTTAGTCCCTACGAGCAGTACTTC. Protein product: CASSSTAFLSPYEQYF. The full variable domain, in which reference TRBV11-2 and TRBJ2-7 provide the parts outside the CDR3, is EAGVAQSPRYKIIEKRQSVAFWCNPISGHATLYWYQQILGQGPKLLIQFQNNGVVDDSQLPKDRFSAERLKGVDSTLKIQPAKLEDSAVYLCASSSTAFLSPYEQYFGPGTRLTVT.

This clonotype was picked up a small number of times. The gene calls are TRBV29-1 and TRBJ1-5; 7 bases line up with TRBD1. The CDR3 covers 15 residues. V shed 4 bases and J 5 bases; nucleotides not matched to a gene: 11. Germline V CDR1 and CDR2: SQVTM, ANQGSEA. In DNA, the CDR3 is TGCAGCGTTGCTGTGGGGTTAGGGGGCGATCAGCCCCAGCATTTT. Its protein is CSVAVGLGGDQPQHF.

The chain combines TRBV7-2 with TRBJ1-1; 10 bases are shared with TRBD1. Germline CDR1 is SGHTA and CDR2 is FQGNSA. CDR3 length: 15 amino acids. The trim removed 4 bases at V and 4 bases at J, leaving 6 bases unmatched. Here the CDR3 DNA reads TGTGCCAGCAGCTCCCCCCGGACAGGGGGCACTGAAGCTTTCTTT. It yields the protein CASSSPRTGGTEAFF.

This rearrangement joins TRBV7-2 to TRBJ2-5; D remains ambiguous. Germline assignment: CDR1 SGHTA and CDR2 FQGNSA. The length of the CDR3 is 13 residues. The V and J ends lost 4 bases and 0 bases respectively, with 6 bases between them. CDR3 in DNA: TGTGCCAGCAGCTCCCTCGACCAAGAGACCCAGTACTTC. Its protein product is CASSSLDQETQYF. The whole variable domain, remainder taken from reference TRBV7-2 and TRBJ2-5, is GAGVSQSPSNKVTEKGKDVELRCDPISGHTALYWYRQSLGQGLEFLIYFQGNSAPDKSGLPSDRFSAERTGGSVSTLTIQRTQQEDSAVYLCASSSLDQETQYFGPGTRLLVL.

The chain recombines TRBV2 with TRBJ1-2; D is possibly TRBD1 (6 bases). With 2 bases removed from V and 4 bases from J, the gap between germline ends came to 17 bases. This CDR3 is built from 16 residues. Germline CDR1 and CDR2: SNHLY and FYNNEI. The CDR3 sequence is CASSEFLGAQGYGYTF. Written as DNA, the CDR3 is TGTGCCAGCAGTGAATTCTTGGGGGCGCAGGGCTATGGCTACACCTTC. Combining the CDR3 with reference TRBV2 and TRBJ1-2 gives the whole variable domain EPEVTQTPSHQVTQMGQEVILRCVPISNHLYFYWYRQILGQKVEFLVSFYNNEISEKSEIFDDQFSVERPDGSNFTLKIRSTKLEDSAMYFCASSEFLGAQGYGYTFGSGTRLTVV.

The chain employs TRBV29-1 and TRBJ1-2, with 8 bases identical to TRBD1. Losses at the gene ends were 7 bases for V and 7 bases for J; bases not matched to a gene: 11. The CDR3 is 13 amino acids. CDR1 SQVTM and CDR2 ANQGSEA come from the germline V gene. For the CDR3, the DNA is TGCAGCGCCCAGAGAGGACAGGGTAGTGGCTACACCTTC. This gives the protein CSAQRGQGSGYTF.

The chain employs TRBV7-8 and TRBJ2-1, with D possibly being TRBD2 (7 bases). Germline CDR1 is SGHVS and CDR2 is FQNEAQ. Trimming pared 4 bases from V and 0 bases from J, leaving 16 bases between. The CDR3 is 17 amino acids. This CDR3 reads CASSWGGAGASYNEQFF. The CDR3 coding sequence is TGTGCCAGCAGCTGGGGGGGCGCGGGGGCCTCCTACAATGAGCAGTTCTTC.

J is TRBJ1-5 and V is TRBV7-2; 7 bases line up with TRBD1. This CDR3 comprises 14 residues. V lost 7 bases to trimming and J lost 6 bases; unmatched junction nucleotides: 9. Germline V gene data show CDR1 as SGHTA and CDR2 as FQGNSA. CDR3 residues: CASNSNRGGQPQHF. CDR3 nucleotides: TGTGCCAGCAACTCGAACAGGGGCGGTCAGCCCCAGCATTTT.

The chain joins TRBV6-1 to TRBJ1-5; D perhaps matches TRBD1 (5 bases). The CDR3 loop spans 14 amino acids. Trimming removed 3 bases at V and 7 bases at J, with 13 bases between. Per the germline V gene, CDR1 is MNHNS and CDR2 is SASEGT. CDR3 sequence (DNA): TGTGCCAGCAGTGAGGGGCAGTTGAGCCAGCCCCAGCATTTT. Residues: CASSEGQLSQPQHF.

The V gene is TRBV2, the J gene TRBJ2-7; 11 bases agree with TRBD1. The CDR3 contains 13 residues. Unmatched junction bases numbered 4, after V lost 6 bases and J lost 6 bases. CDR1 and CDR2 from the germline V gene are SNHLY and FYNNEI. The CDR3 reads CASRDRGLREQYF. For the CDR3, the DNA is TGTGCCAGCAGGGACAGGGGGCTACGCGAGCAGTACTTC.

Turning to this clonotype: One end of the junction varies from germline; a read error may be responsible. CDR3 sequence reads: CASSPDKRSTKAFF. In nucleotides, the CDR3 is TGTGCCAGCAGCCCAGATAAACGGAGCACTAAAGCTTTCTTT. This rearrangement joins TRBV7-2 to TRBJ1-1; the D is unclear. This CDR3 region has 14 residues. Germline assignment: CDR1 SGHTA and CDR2 FQGNSA.

The chain employs TRBV2 and TRBJ2-5; 7 bases are a match to TRBD1. Germline-derived CDR1 and CDR2 are SNHLY and FYNNEI. This CDR3 is built from 12 residues. The junction had 9 bases not matched to a gene; V was cut back by 6 bases and J by 11 bases. The CDR3 loop is CASRETGNRQYF. DNA for the CDR3: TGTGCCAGCAGGGAGACAGGGAATCGGCAGTACTTC.

The chain employs TRBV5-5 and TRBJ2-2, with TRBD1 matching 7 bases. The CDR3 is 15 amino acids. In germline, CDR1 is SGHKS, CDR2 YYEKEE (reference sequence). After removal of 4 bases from V and 2 bases from J, the junction contained 5 bases not matched to a gene. Here the CDR3 DNA reads TGTGCCAGCAGCCTAGACAGGGTTAACACCGGGGAGCTGTTTTTT. Encoded protein: CASSLDRVNTGELFF.

This clonotype turned up a few times. The CDR3 is CASSLRGVPNDEQFF. CDR3 bases: TGTGCCAGCAGCTTACGCGGGGTGCCCAATGATGAGCAGTTCTTC. This chain connects TRBV11-2 to TRBJ2-1; D is possibly TRBD2 (6 bases). The germline gives CDR1 SGHAT, CDR2 FQNNGV. This CDR3 spans 15 amino acids. Trimming removed 2 bases from V and 8 bases from J, with 16 bases in between.

The gene calls are TRBV7-9 and TRBJ2-1, with TRBD2 as a possible D gene (5 bases). The CDR3 runs to 16 residues. CDR1 SEHNR and CDR2 FQNEAQ come from the germline V gene (reference sequence). The germline V and J ends were trimmed by 5 bases and 4 bases, with 18 bases remaining between them. The CDR3 DNA reads TGTGCCAGCAGCCCCACCGGGGTCAGACCTTACAATGAGCAGTTCTTC. Translation: CASSPTGVRPYNEQFF.

The V call is TRBV29-1, the J call TRBJ2-3; 13 positions agree with TRBD2. V trimming: 6 bases; J trimming: 0 bases; junction bases outside the gene matches: 6. The CDR3 runs to 16 residues. Germline V gene lookup returns CDR1 SQVTM and CDR2 ANQGSEA. CDR3 nucleotides: TGCAGCGTCCCCCGGGGACTAGCGGGGAGCACAGATACGCAGTATTTT. Residues: CSVPRGLAGSTDTQYF.

The chain employs TRBV10-3 and TRBJ2-1; TRBD2 matches 10 bases. V trimming: 6 bases; J trimming: 2 bases; junction bases outside the gene matches: 4. Germline V lookup: CDR1 ENHRY, CDR2 SYGVKD. CDR3 length equals 15 residues. The CDR3 loop is CAISAAGGTYNEQFF. CDR3 bases: TGTGCCATCAGCGCAGCGGGGGGGACCTACAATGAGCAGTTCTTC.